The clone carrying this T cell receptor (beta chain) was recorded a few times. The antigen remains unidentified. Each individual donor underwent a draw of approximately 10 milliliters of peripheral blood. Extractions gave at least 6 micrograms of total RNA per sample. These data belong to a study of blood T cells in healthy people across ages. A second about 6 to 12 cycle PCR used barcoded and J-beta primers. One entry per CDR3 protein results from TCRdb running MiXCR on the 5' RACE reads. Of 600,000 or so distinct CDR3 sequences listed, approximately 30% are singletons. Notes on the study in general: When set beside aged donors, long-lived donors presented more naive CD4+ cells and higher diversity.

Sequenced sample: blood. This sequence originates from a woman older than 75 in good health.

The CDR3 region has the DNA TGCAGCGTGAGGGAACTGCTGCGGTGGGGGACCCAGTACTTC. It codes for CSVRELLRWGTQYF. The chain employs TRBV29-1 and TRBJ2-7, with TRBD2 as a possible D gene (5 bases). The end of the DNA fits TRBJ2-5 better, so the J call may be wrong. The germline V gene encodes CDR1 SQVTM and CDR2 ANQGSEA. The CDR3 has 14 amino acids.